Below are 32 T cell receptor beta chains sequenced from a single sample in a study of control samples from healthy donors and cancer patients. Clones were sequenced by immunoSEQ multiplex PCR, and TCRdb holds only the in-frame ones, with some missing. The table shows fewer than 70,000 clones, with roughly 87% occurring only once. The sample taken for sequencing was PBMCs. These receptors came from a man aged 60 to 75 with head and neck cancer.

The chain couples TRBV7-9 to TRBJ1-3; perhaps TRBD1 as D (5 bases). Germline assignment: CDR1 SEHNR and CDR2 FQNEAQ (reference sequence). Trimming stripped 5 bases from V and 0 bases from J, with 11 bases between. The CDR3 sequence is 15 residues long. CDR3 amino acids: CASSHRDASGNTIYF. CDR3 sequence (DNA): TGTGCCAGCAGCCATAGGGACGCCTCTGGAAACACCATATATTTT.

The rearrangement uses TRBV6-5 and TRBJ2-6; D possibly corresponds to TRBD1 (6 bases). Trimming stripped 2 bases from V and 0 bases from J, with 8 bases between. The CDR3 contains 16 residues. Per the germline V gene, CDR1 is MNHEY and CDR2 is SVGAGI. CDR3 protein: CASSYAQGSGANVLTF. CDR3 nucleotide sequence: TGTGCCAGCAGTTACGCACAGGGCTCTGGGGCCAACGTCCTGACTTTC.

This clone was seen only a few times. The chain uses TRBV19 and TRBJ1-4; unclear D gene. Trimming stripped 10 bases from V and 0 bases from J, with 9 bases between. The V gene's germline CDR1 is LNHDA and CDR2 SQIVND (reference sequence). CDR3 size: 13 residues. This CDR3 is CATRLTTNEKLFF. The CDR3, as DNA: TGTGCCACCAGACTGACAACTAATGAAAAACTGTTTTTT.

The rearrangement joins TRBV6-2 or TRBV6-3 to TRBJ2-1; maybe TRBD2 (6 bases). Germline V gives CDR1 MNHEY, CDR2 SVGEGT. CDR3 size: 17 residues. Trimming pared 6 bases from V and 6 bases from J, leaving 24 bases between. The CDR3 protein is CASSPGPWRGWGNEQFF. CDR3 nucleotides: TGTGCCAGCAGCCCCGGGCCTTGGCGGGGTTGGGGCAATGAGCAGTTCTTC.

The V and J genes are TRBV19 and TRBJ2-5, with a tentative D call TRBD1 (5 bases). V was clipped by 8 bases and J by 5 bases, with 15 bases between them. Germline V gene lookup returns CDR1 LNHDA and CDR2 SQIVND (reference sequence). The CDR3 sequence is 13 residues long. The CDR3 sequence is CASGAGHIETQYF. The CDR3 DNA reads as TGTGCCAGTGGGGCCGGTCACATCGAGACCCAGTACTTC.

The V and J genes are TRBV15 and TRBJ2-1; maybe TRBD1 (7 bases). This CDR3 is built from 16 residues. CDR1 and CDR2 from the germline V gene are LNHNV and YYDKDF (reference sequence). Trimming cost V 5 bases and J 7 bases, with 21 bases left between them. The CDR3 sequence is CATSGLFTGAGNEQFF. CDR3 DNA sequence: TGTGCCACCAGCGGACTTTTTACAGGGGCGGGGAATGAGCAGTTCTTC.

The chain recombines TRBV9 with TRBJ1-5; D gene uncertain. Germline lookup yields CDR1 SGDLS and CDR2 YYNGEE. This CDR3 comprises 15 residues. The V and J ends lost 1 base and 0 bases respectively, with 8 bases between them. This CDR3 reads CASSVSPSSNQPQHF. Here the CDR3 DNA reads TGTGCCAGCAGCGTATCGCCGAGTAGCAATCAGCCCCAGCATTTT.

The rearrangement uses TRBV30 and TRBJ2-7; D unclear. Germline V gene sequence: CDR1 GTSNPN, CDR2 SVGIG (reference sequence). Deletions cut 0 bases from V and 7 bases from J, with 10 bases between. The CDR3 is made up of 12 amino acids. The CDR3 region is CAWSVTAYEQYF. For the CDR3, the DNA is TGTGCCTGGAGTGTGACGGCGTATGAGCAGTACTTC.

This clone was found once. The chain couples TRBV7-8 to TRBJ1-1; the D gene is possibly TRBD1 (5 bases). Trimming removed 5 bases at V and 5 bases at J, with 30 bases between. The CDR3 is 19 amino acids. From germline, CDR1 is SGHVS and CDR2 FQNEAQ. CDR3 region: CASSHYGGTGFGMRTEAFF. Here the CDR3 DNA reads TGTGCCAGCAGCCATTACGGCGGGACGGGGTTCGGCATGCGGACTGAAGCTTTCTTT. Filled out from reference TRBV7-8 and TRBJ1-1, the complete variable domain reads GAGVSQSPRYKVAKRGQDVALRCDPISGHVSLFWYQQALGQGPEFLTYFQNEAQLDKSGLPSDRFFAERPEGSVSTLKIQRTQQEDSAVYLCASSHYGGTGFGMRTEAFFGQGTRLTVV.

The V and J genes are TRBV28 and TRBJ2-5, with 12 bases matching TRBD2. The CDR3 totals 19 residues. CDR1 is MDHEN and CDR2 is SYDVKM in the germline V gene. With 6 bases clipped from V and 5 bases from J, the junction kept 19 bases outside the gene matches. The CDR3 bases are TGTGCCAGCAGCTCCATGACTAGCGGGAGTGGGGCGCGTCGGGAGACCCAGTACTTC. Amino acids: CASSSMTSGSGARRETQYF.

The rearrangement joins TRBV21-1 to TRBJ2-3. TRBV21-1 corresponds to a pseudogene. The CDR3 spans 17 residues. CDR3 sequence (DNA): TGTGCCAGCAGCAAAGGTATAGGGGACCCCCTCACAGATACGCAGTATTTT. The encoded protein is CASSKGIGDPLTDTQYF.

The gene calls are TRBV28 and TRBJ2-7; TRBD2 agrees at 8 bases. CDR1 and CDR2 from the germline V gene are MDHEN and SYDVKM. Trimming at V came to 5 bases and at J to 1 base, leaving 10 bases not matched to a gene. The CDR3 extends over 16 amino acids. CDR3 residues: CASSLHSGALSYEQYF. CDR3 in DNA: TGTGCCAGCAGTCTCCATAGCGGGGCACTGTCCTACGAGCAGTACTTC.

The rearrangement links TRBV5-1 to TRBJ1-6; D gene ambiguous. Germline CDR1 and CDR2: SGHRS and YFSETQ. V gave up 4 bases and J gave up 8 bases, with 10 bases separating them. This CDR3 has 13 residues. Written as DNA, the CDR3 is TGCGCCAGCAGCCCAGTTCGGGATTCACCCCTCCACTTT. Protein: CASSPVRDSPLHF. Full variable domain (rest looked up from reference TRBV5-1 and TRBJ1-6): KAGVTQTPRYLIKTRGQQVTLSCSPISGHRSVSWYQQTPGQGLQFLFEYFSETQRNKGNFPGRFSGRQFSNSRSEMNVSTLELGDSALYLCASSPVRDSPLHFGNGTRLTVT.

The chain joins TRBV3-1 (or the pseudogene TRBV3-2) to TRBJ1-5, with a tentative D call TRBD1 (5 bases). Germline CDR1 reads LGHDT; CDR2 reads YNNKEL (reference sequence). V gave up 2 bases and J gave up 2 bases, with 22 bases separating them. The length of the CDR3 is 19 residues. For the CDR3, the DNA is TGTGCCAGCAGCCAAATTTGCAGGGAACCTCAGAGTGGCAATCAGCCCCAGCATTTT. Translated, it gives CASSQICREPQSGNQPQHF.

This clone was seen only once. V gene TRBV5-1 combines with J gene TRBJ1-1; D unclear. The CDR3 contains 14 residues. CDR1 SGHRS and CDR2 YFSETQ come from the germline V gene. The V end was cut by 1 base, the J end by 0 bases, with 7 bases between. The CDR3 region is CASSLTQVNTEAFF. The CDR3, as DNA: TGCGCCAGCAGCTTGACTCAGGTGAACACTGAAGCTTTCTTT. Full variable domain (missing parts from reference TRBV5-1 and TRBJ1-1): KAGVTQTPRYLIKTRGQQVTLSCSPISGHRSVSWYQQTPGQGLQFLFEYFSETQRNKGNFPGRFSGRQFSNSRSEMNVSTLELGDSALYLCASSLTQVNTEAFFGQGTRLTVV.

This clone has more than one count but fewer than ten. This chain uses TRBV6-5 with TRBJ1-6; no firm D call. Germline values: CDR1 MNHEY, CDR2 SVGAGI. The CDR3 has 14 amino acids. The V end was cut by 1 base, the J end by 7 bases, with 8 bases between. The CDR3: CASSYYNSNSPLHF. The CDR3 nucleotides read TGTGCCAGCAGTTACTATAACAGCAATTCACCCCTCCACTTT.

The chain joins TRBV21-1 to TRBJ2-1; the tabulated D call, TRBD2, remains unverified against the DNA. TRBV21-1 is a known pseudogene. This CDR3 spans 16 amino acids. The CDR3 is CASRRYGVIPYNEQFF. The CDR3 DNA sequence: TGTGCCAGCAGGCGATACGGGGTCATCCCTTACAATGAGCAGTTCTTC.

This clone turned up a few times. This chain links TRBV5-1 with TRBJ2-1; TRBD1 aligns across 7 bases. Losses at the gene ends were 4 bases for V and 2 bases for J; bases not matched to a gene: 6. The CDR3 spans 15 residues. CDR1 is SGHRS, CDR2 YFSETQ, per germline. As DNA, the CDR3 is TGCGCCAGCAGCCCAGGGGACAGACCCTACAATGAGCAGTTCTTC. It specifies CASSPGDRPYNEQFF. Drawing the rest from reference TRBV5-1 and TRBJ2-1, the complete variable domain is KAGVTQTPRYLIKTRGQQVTLSCSPISGHRSVSWYQQTPGQGLQFLFEYFSETQRNKGNFPGRFSGRQFSNSRSEMNVSTLELGDSALYLCASSPGDRPYNEQFFGPGTRLTVL.

The V and J genes are TRBV12-3 or TRBV12-4 and TRBJ1-1; tentatively, D is TRBD1 (5 bases). Between the trimmed V and J ends, which lost 3 bases and 5 bases, there was a span of 10 bases. There are 13 residues in the CDR3. The CDR3, as DNA: TGTGCCAGCAGTTTCCTCGGGGGGACTGAAGCTTTCTTT. Translating it yields CASSFLGGTEAFF.

This chain links TRBV29-1 with TRBJ2-3, with 11 bases fitting TRBD2. The V gene's germline CDR1 is SQVTM and CDR2 ANQGSEA. The junction had 3 bases not matched to a gene; V was cut back by 8 bases and J by 2 bases. The CDR3 totals 13 residues. CDR3 DNA sequence: TGCAGCTCGACTAGCGGGAACACAGATACGCAGTATTTT. It codes for CSSTSGNTDTQYF.

This clone was observed a handful of times. The V gene is TRBV29-1, the J gene TRBJ1-1; D may be TRBD1 (6 bases). The CDR3 contains 13 residues. CDR1 is SQVTM, CDR2 ANQGSEA, per germline. Trimming took 2 bases from V and 1 from J, leaving 8 bases between them. DNA of the CDR3: TGCAGCGTTGAAAGGACAGCGAACACTGAAGCTTTCTTT. It translates to CSVERTANTEAFF. Supplemented by reference TRBV29-1 and TRBJ1-1, the full variable domain reads SAVISQKPSRDICQRGTSLTIQCQVDSQVTMMFWYRQQPGQSLTLIATANQGSEATYESGFVIDKFPISRPNLTFSTLTVSNMSPEDSSIYLCSVERTANTEAFFGQGTRLTVV.

CDR3 loop: CASSLSRTSVPSAKNIQYF. CDR3 coding DNA: TGTGCCAGCAGTTTATCGAGGACTAGCGTCCCGTCGGCCAAAAACATTCAGTACTTC. This chain links TRBV28 with TRBJ2-4; TRBD2 matches at 9 bases. This CDR3 is 19 amino acids long. Germline V CDR1 and CDR2: MDHEN, SYDVKM. V lost 1 base and J lost 1; bases outside the gene matches: 11.

This chain joins TRBV12-5 and TRBJ1-1; D perhaps matches TRBD1 (6 bases). In germline, CDR1 is LGHNT, CDR2 FRNRAP. The CDR3 consists of 13 residues. Trimming stripped 5 bases from V and 9 bases from J, with 16 bases between. The CDR3 sequence: CASGPSGANQAFF. CDR3 bases: TGTGCTAGTGGTCCCTCAGGGGCGAATCAAGCTTTCTTT.

V gene TRBV2 combines with J gene TRBJ1-5; D possibly corresponds to TRBD1 (6 bases). V was clipped by 8 bases and J by 7 bases, with 21 bases between them. The CDR3 is 15 residues long. Germline V lookup: CDR1 SNHLY, CDR2 FYNNEI. The chain's CDR3 is CASELTGLFPQPQHF. CDR3 in DNA: TGTGCCAGCGAATTGACAGGCCTATTCCCCCAGCCCCAGCATTTT. The whole variable domain, remainder taken from reference TRBV2 and TRBJ1-5, is EPEVTQTPSHQVTQMGQEVILRCVPISNHLYFYWYRQILGQKVEFLVSFYNNEISEKSEIFDDQFSVERPDGSNFTLKIRSTKLEDSAMYFCASELTGLFPQPQHFGDGTRLSIL.

The V call is TRBV5-4, the J call TRBJ2-3; 11 bases are a match to TRBD2. CDR1 and CDR2 (germline): SGHNT, YYREEE (reference sequence). The CDR3 is 16 amino acids. Trimming removed 0 bases from V and 0 bases from J; junction bases left unmatched: 0. CDR3 protein: CASSLGLAGSTDTQYF. The CDR3 region has the DNA TGTGCCAGCAGCTTGGGACTAGCGGGGAGCACAGATACGCAGTATTTT.

The chain couples TRBV6-5 to TRBJ2-7, with D possibly TRBD2 on 6 matching bases. Per the germline V gene, CDR1 is MNHEY and CDR2 is SVGAGI. Trimming shortened V by 8 bases and J by 2 bases, and 13 bases separated the two germline ends. The CDR3 totals 13 residues. CDR3 DNA: TGTGCCAGCGGGGGAACGGGGGCCTACGAGCAGTACTTC. As protein: CASGGTGAYEQYF.

V gene TRBV27 combines with J gene TRBJ2-2; 8 nucleotides match TRBD2. V lost 3 bases, J lost 7 bases, and 19 bases stayed unmatched. This CDR3 has 19 amino acids. Germline V gene lookup returns CDR1 MNHEY and CDR2 SMNVEV (reference sequence). The CDR3 spells CASSFIAVAGGTVSGELFF. CDR3 nucleotide sequence: TGTGCCAGCAGTTTTATAGCGGTTGCGGGAGGAACGGTCAGCGGGGAGCTGTTTTTT.

The chain is built from TRBV7-6 and TRBJ2-2; 13 bases are shared with TRBD2. This CDR3 has 16 amino acids. From germline, CDR1 is SGHVS and CDR2 FNYEAQ. Germline trimming cut 5 bases from V and 7 bases from J; bases unmatched to any gene: 7. CDR3 sequence (DNA): TGTGCCAGCAGCCCGAGGACTAGCGGGGGCTTCGGGGAGCTGTTTTTT. Protein sequence: CASSPRTSGGFGELFF.

The rearrangement links TRBV30 to TRBJ2-7; 7 bases align to TRBD1. Germline CDR1 reads GTSNPN; CDR2 reads SVGIG (reference sequence). V lost 4 bases and J lost 1; bases outside the gene matches: 7. This CDR3 is built from 14 residues. The CDR3 coding sequence is TGTGCCTGGACCCGGGACAGTAGGTCCTACGAGCAGTACTTC. The encoded protein is CAWTRDSRSYEQYF. Using reference TRBV30 and TRBJ2-7 for the parts outside the CDR3, the full variable domain is SQTIHQWPATLVQPVGSPLSLECTVEGTSNPNLYWYRQAAGRGLQLLFYSVGIGQISSEVPQNLSASRPQDRQFILSSKKLLLSDSGFYLCAWTRDSRSYEQYFGPGTRLTVT.

The genes are TRBV7-2 and TRBJ2-3; the match to TRBD1 covers 9 bases. V gave up 2 bases and J gave up 1 base; unmatched junction bases: 7. CDR1 is SGHTA, CDR2 FQGNSA, per germline. This CDR3 spans 17 amino acids. The CDR3 sequence is CASSLSRWTGGTDTQYF. As DNA, the CDR3 is TGTGCCAGCAGCTTAAGTAGGTGGACAGGGGGCACAGATACGCAGTATTTT.

V is TRBV6-5 and J is TRBJ1-3, with TRBD1 matching 8 bases. Germline V gene data show CDR1 as MNHEY and CDR2 as SVGAGI. The V segment lost 0 bases and the J segment 8 bases; nucleotides outside the gene matches: 6. This CDR3 has 15 amino acids. The CDR3 bases are TGTGCCAGCAGTTACTCGGACAGGGCGGATCACACCATATATTTT. Its translation is CASSYSDRADHTIYF.

V and J are TRBV7-9 and TRBJ2-7; 11 bases are a match to TRBD1. This CDR3 contains 15 residues. CDR1 is SEHNR and CDR2 is FQNEAQ in the germline V gene (reference sequence). With V trimmed by 6 bases and J by 5 bases, 9 bases remained unmatched. This CDR3 is CASRLWTGGADEQYF. CDR3 DNA sequence: TGTGCCAGCAGGTTATGGACAGGGGGCGCGGACGAGCAGTACTTC.